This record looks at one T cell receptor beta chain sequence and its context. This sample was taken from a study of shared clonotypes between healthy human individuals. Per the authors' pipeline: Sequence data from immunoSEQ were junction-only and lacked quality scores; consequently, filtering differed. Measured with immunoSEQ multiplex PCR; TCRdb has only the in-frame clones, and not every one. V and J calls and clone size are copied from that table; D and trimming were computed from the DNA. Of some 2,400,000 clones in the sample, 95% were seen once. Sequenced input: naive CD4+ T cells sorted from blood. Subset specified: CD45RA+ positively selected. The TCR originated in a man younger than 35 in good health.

The CDR3 loop reads CAISESKARVGAPISGNTIYF. The DNA for the CDR3 is TGTGCCATCAGTGAGTCGAAGGCCCGGGTGGGGGCGCCCATTTCTGGAAACACCATATATTTT. The chain combines TRBV10-3 with TRBJ1-3; tentative D call: TRBD1 (6 bases). V gave up 0 bases and J gave up 1 base, with 25 bases separating them. Germline loops: CDR1 ENHRY, CDR2 SYGVKD. CDR3 length: 21 residues.